This passage covers 19 T cell receptor beta chains from one sample sequenced in a study of regulatory T cells in long-lasting Graves disease. Assembly of TCR beta libraries relied on iRepertoire HTBI primers together with Arm-PCR of CDR3 regions. TCRdb reanalysed the multiplex PCR reads using MiXCR and keeps one entry per CDR3 protein. The data show roughly 380,000 distinct CDR3 sequences, about 14% seen once. Time point: newly diagnosed GD, antithyroid drugs for less than 3 months. PBMC RNA was the source of the TCR library. The sample in question was peripheral blood mononuclear cells (PBMCs), obtained at new diagnosis, from a patient treated with antithyroid drugs. These receptors were collected from a female donor with Graves disease.

A few counts support this clonotype. V gene TRBV18 combines with J gene TRBJ1-6, with 11 nucleotides matching TRBD1. The CDR3 consists of 16 residues. Per germline, CDR1 KGHSH and CDR2 LQKENI. V lost 2 bases, J lost 8 bases, and 5 bases stayed unmatched. In DNA, the CDR3 is TGTGCCAGCTCACCAGGGACAGGGGGAAGGTATTCACCCCTCCACTTT. This encodes CASSPGTGGRYSPLHF.

The chain has TRBV5-1 and TRBJ2-7; TRBD1 aligns across 7 bases. The V segment lost 4 bases and the J segment 7 bases; nucleotides outside the gene matches: 11. CDR1 SGHRS and CDR2 YFSETQ come from the germline V gene. The CDR3 is 14 residues long. The DNA for the CDR3 is TGCGCCAGCAGCATCTCTACAGGGGTGGAGGAGCAGTACTTC. Its translation is CASSISTGVEEQYF.

Notes on this clonotype: This may come from a read error, since a much larger clone is one base off. The J gene is TRBJ2-7, the V gene TRBV7-2, with 14 bases matching TRBD2. Trimming took 1 base from V and 5 from J; bases not matched to a gene: 1. The length of the CDR3 is 15 residues. Germline CDR1 SGHTA, CDR2 FQGNSA. DNA for the CDR3: TGTGCCAGCAGCTTAGGGACTAGCGGGAGGAACGAGCAGTACTTC. Protein product: CASSLGTSGRNEQYF.

This clonotype was seen ten or more times. The rearrangement uses TRBV28 and TRBJ1-5; D unclear. The CDR3 runs 12 residues. The V end was cut by 6 bases, the J end by 10 bases, with 13 bases between. Germline values: CDR1 MDHEN, CDR2 SYDVKM. CDR3 in DNA: TGTGCCAGCAGGTCGACAAAGGACCCCCAGCATTTT. Its translation: CASRSTKDPQHF.

Many counts were recorded for this clonotype. CDR3 in amino acids: CASSLRREAYEQYF. CDR3 bases: TGCGCCAGCAGCTTGAGGCGGGAGGCCTACGAGCAGTACTTC. The chain combines TRBV5-1 with TRBJ2-7; the match to TRBD2 covers 8 bases. J gave up 2 bases and V 1 base, and 2 bases lay outside the gene matches. The CDR3 is 14 residues long. Germline CDR1 SGHRS, CDR2 YFSETQ.

V gene TRBV28 combines with J gene TRBJ1-5; D might be TRBD1 (5 bases). CDR1 and CDR2 (germline): MDHEN, SYDVKM. The CDR3 sequence is 15 residues long. With 7 bases removed from V and 4 bases from J, the gap between germline ends came to 17 bases. DNA of the CDR3: TGTGCCAGCATGATCTGGGACGCCAGAAATCAGCCCCAGCATTTT. This translates into CASMIWDARNQPQHF.

This clonotype has a count of ten or more. This chain joins TRBV6-9 and TRBJ1-1; maybe TRBD1 (6 bases). The CDR3 is 17 amino acids. Germline V gives CDR1 MNHGY, CDR2 SVAAGI. The V end was cut by 3 bases, the J end by 0 bases, with 17 bases between. CDR3 sequence (DNA): TGTGCCAGCAGTTACGAAGGACAGATTATTATGAACACTGAAGCTTTCTTT. This translates into CASSYEGQIIMNTEAFF.

V gene TRBV6-1 combines with J gene TRBJ2-5; TRBD1 might be the D (7 bases). Germline CDR1 and CDR2: MNHNS and SASEGT. The CDR3 runs to 13 residues. Trimming shortened V by 6 bases and J by 3 bases, and 11 bases separated the two germline ends. CDR3: CASRPRGEETQYF. The CDR3 DNA follows: TGTGCCAGCAGGCCCAGGGGGGAAGAGACCCAGTACTTC.

This chain connects TRBV3-1 to TRBJ2-1, with 10 bases that match TRBD1. The CDR3 has 14 residues. Germline trimming cut 6 bases from V and 7 bases from J; bases unmatched to any gene: 6. Germline assignment: CDR1 LGHDT and CDR2 YNNKEL (reference sequence). The CDR3 region is CASSSGTGDNEQFF. As DNA, the CDR3 is TGTGCCAGCAGTTCCGGGACAGGGGATAATGAGCAGTTCTTC.

This clonotype was seen ten or more times. This chain joins TRBV11-2 and TRBJ1-4; D not resolved. Trimming left V 4 bases short and J 8 bases short, with 17 bases between. The CDR3 spans 15 residues. Germline assignment: CDR1 SGHAT and CDR2 FQNNGV. This CDR3 reads CASSSAPFLREKLFF. Here the CDR3 DNA reads TGTGCCAGCAGCTCAGCACCCTTCCTGAGAGAAAAACTGTTTTTT.

This chain joins TRBV6-2 or TRBV6-3 and TRBJ2-3; 8 bases line up with TRBD2. CDR3 length equals 18 residues. CDR1 is MNHEY and CDR2 is SVGEGT in the germline V gene. Trimming at V came to 5 bases and at J to 1 base, leaving 14 bases not matched to a gene. CDR3 loop: CASSERRGGGGRTDTQYF. The CDR3 DNA reads TGTGCCAGCAGTGAACGAAGGGGGGGCGGGGGGCGCACAGATACGCAGTATTTT.

To note about this clonotype: A read error may produce the germline difference seen at one junction end. The chain uses TRBV20-1 and TRBJ2-4; possibly TRBD2 for D (5 bases). Germline values: CDR1 DFQATT, CDR2 SNEGSKA (reference sequence). The CDR3 has 13 residues. For the CDR3, the DNA is TGCAGTGCTAGAGCAGCGGCCAAAAACACTCAGTACTTC. It translates to CSARAAAKNTQYF.

The J gene is TRBJ1-5, the V gene TRBV20-1, with D maybe TRBD1 (5 bases). CDR3 size: 13 residues. Germline CDR1 reads DFQATT; CDR2 reads SNEGSKA (reference sequence). V lost 6 bases to trimming and J lost 4 bases, with 13 bases between them. CDR3 loop: CSAYDQGNQPQHF. Here the CDR3 DNA reads TGCAGTGCATATGATCAGGGAAATCAGCCCCAGCATTTT.

The chain joins TRBV6-2 or TRBV6-3 to TRBJ1-1, with 7 bases lining up with TRBD1. Per germline, CDR1 MNHEY and CDR2 SVGEGT. Trimming cost V 0 bases and J 7 bases; bases outside gene matches: 5. This CDR3 contains 14 residues. The CDR3 region is CASSYSRGQGEAFF. CDR3 bases: TGTGCCAGCAGTTACTCTAGGGGGCAAGGTGAAGCTTTCTTT.

This clonotype was detected only a few times. The chain joins TRBV7-9 to TRBJ2-7, with 10 bases matching TRBD1. CDR1 is SEHNR, CDR2 FQNEAQ, per germline (reference sequence). The CDR3 covers 15 residues. The junction had 7 bases not matched to a gene; V was cut back by 4 bases and J by 4 bases. CDR3 protein: CASSSSGTGVYEQYF. CDR3 nucleotide sequence: TGTGCCAGCAGCTCCTCCGGGACAGGGGTATACGAGCAGTACTTC. The full variable domain, in which reference TRBV7-9 and TRBJ2-7 provide the parts outside the CDR3, is DTGVSQNPRHKITKRGQNVTFRCDPISEHNRLYWYRQTLGQGPEFLTYFQNEAQLEKSRLLSDRFSAERPKGSFSTLEIQRTEQGDSAMYLCASSSSGTGVYEQYFGPGTRLTVT.

The chain carries TRBV7-2 and TRBJ2-1; possible D gene TRBD2, 6 bases. Germline lookup yields CDR1 SGHTA and CDR2 FQGNSA. The CDR3 contains 16 residues. The V gene lost 1 base and the J gene lost 4 bases, with 14 bases spanning the gap. CDR3 amino acids: CASSLVRGRIYNEQFF. The CDR3 region has the DNA TGTGCCAGCAGCTTAGTGCGGGGACGGATTTACAATGAGCAGTTCTTC.

This clonotype was recorded at least ten times. The chain couples TRBV27 to TRBJ1-1, with 8 bases lining up with TRBD1. The germline CDR1 and CDR2 sequences are MNHEY and SMNVEV (reference sequence). The length of the CDR3 is 16 residues. The junction had 4 bases not matched to a gene; V was cut back by 0 bases and J by 1 base. This CDR3 is CASSLSRDRTNTEAFF. CDR3 nucleotides: TGTGCCAGCAGTTTATCAAGGGACAGGACGAACACTGAAGCTTTCTTT.

This clonotype was seen repeatedly, ten times or more. This chain links TRBV6-2 or TRBV6-3 with TRBJ2-1, with D maybe TRBD2 (6 bases). Trimming removed 5 bases at V and 0 bases at J, with 14 bases between. Per germline, CDR1 MNHEY and CDR2 SVGEGT. CDR3 length: 16 amino acids. CDR3 region: CASSPSDGSSYNEQFF. CDR3 nucleotides: TGTGCCAGCAGTCCCTCGGACGGGAGCTCCTACAATGAGCAGTTCTTC.

This clonotype was counted between two and nine times. V gene TRBV19 combines with J gene TRBJ1-1, with 8 bases matching TRBD1. V shed 6 bases and J 4 bases; nucleotides not matched to a gene: 7. The CDR3 has 14 residues. CDR1 is LNHDA, CDR2 SQIVND, per germline (reference sequence). CDR3: CASSVDRGGTEAFF. CDR3 DNA sequence: TGTGCCAGTAGCGTAGACAGGGGCGGCACTGAAGCTTTCTTT.